The rows below give T cell receptor beta chains drawn from one sample of a study of blood T cell repertoires in COVID-19. Only in-frame clones appear in the TCRdb table, and some are missing; sequencing was by immunoSEQ multiplex PCR. Here the sample spans roughly 190,000 clones, roughly 86% being singletons. The sample consisted of peripheral blood. These receptors were taken from a woman aged 70-85 years with active or convalescent COVID-19. CDR3s include the opening cysteine and the closing phenylalanine or tryptophan. The D gene is left open where the match is weak.

CATSDVTSRKTQYF,TRBJ2-5,TRBV24-1,14,TRBD2
CASSFLYANTEAFF,TRBJ1-1,TRBV28,14,.
CASSLGLAGSSYNEQFF,TRBJ2-1,TRBV5-4,17,TRBD2
CAKSRDRDQPQHF,TRBJ1-5,TRBV9,13,TRBD1
CASSRDSSYEQYF,TRBJ2-7,TRBV10-1,13,TRBD1
CASSILGNQPQHF,TRBJ1-5,TRBV19,13,.
CASSYREGGYTF,TRBJ1-2,TRBV6-5,12,.
CASSIAGGHEQYF,TRBJ2-7,TRBV19,13,TRBD2
CASSRDRGYEQYF,TRBJ2-7,TRBV2,13,TRBD1
CASSLAVSYEQYF,TRBJ2-7,TRBV12-3/TRBV12-4,13,.
CASSRGTNSNNEQFF,TRBJ2-1,TRBV5-4,15,TRBD2
CASSRLQGSYNEQFF,TRBJ2-1,TRBV27,15,.
CSEGGGTDTQYF,TRBJ2-3,TRBV29-1,12,.
CAISARGQGAGYQFF,TRBJ2-1,TRBV10-3,15,TRBD1
CASSPGTDYEQYF,TRBJ2-7,TRBV18,13,TRBD1
CASRREGTDTQYF,TRBJ2-3,TRBV3-1/TRBV3-2,13,.
CASAERRTSGRRNEQFF,TRBJ2-1,TRBV19,17,TRBD2
CASSEALGLAGGWGDEQFF,TRBJ2-1,TRBV2,19,TRBD2
CASSPPNRGRYNEQFF,TRBJ2-1,TRBV18,16,TRBD1
CASPDRSAVGTEAFF,TRBJ1-1,TRBV5-1,15,.
CAWSRLGSGSLRSSYEQYF,TRBJ2-7,TRBV30,19,TRBD2
CSVENASSMDNEQFF,TRBJ2-1,TRBV29-1,15,.
CASSPPSGRPRNEQFF,TRBJ2-1,TRBV18,16,TRBD2
CASSPSTGDQAFF,TRBJ1-1,TRBV18,13,TRBD1
CASSFTSGLAGGTGELFF,TRBJ2-2,TRBV7-6,18,TRBD2
CATSRAGTSGGETQYF,TRBJ2-5,TRBV15,16,TRBD2
CAISGLAGGEQFF,TRBJ2-1,TRBV6-6,13,TRBD2
CASRLWGAGELFF,TRBJ2-2,TRBV5-6,13,.
CASSLPGTSGTDTQYF,TRBJ2-3,TRBV7-9,16,TRBD2
CASSLQAQETQYF,TRBJ2-5,TRBV28,13,.
CASREGTRIHNEQFF,TRBJ2-1,TRBV6-5,15,TRBD2
CASRLRGNTEAFF,TRBJ1-1,TRBV28,13,.
CASSPLAKTDTQYF,TRBJ2-3,TRBV19,14,.
CASSLLGQGNNEQFF,TRBJ2-1,TRBV28,15,TRBD1
CASSITGTVNSPLHF,TRBJ1-6,TRBV7-9,15,TRBD1
CASGLATGGTGKLFF,TRBJ1-4,TRBV12-5,15,TRBD1
CASSIPGLEQYF,TRBJ2-7,TRBV19,12,.
CASSQERRDSPLHF,TRBJ1-6,TRBV4-2,14,.
CASRKLAGSYNEQFF,TRBJ2-1,TRBV2,15,.
CASSLTRGTEAFF,TRBJ1-1,TRBV19,13,.
CASSLTGGNTEAFF,TRBJ1-1,TRBV28,14,TRBD1
CASSVAQGNSPLHF,TRBJ1-6,TRBV9,14,.